This entry lists 20 T cell receptor beta chains sequenced from one sample in a study of T cell changes during pregnancy in multiple sclerosis. TCRdb's table, derived via immunoSEQ multiplex PCR, lists solely in-frame clones and lacks some. The profile shows 66,000 or so clones, 75% to 95% of them singletons. Sequencing was performed on CD8+ T cells from peripheral blood mononuclear cells, taken before pregnancy. These receptors originate from a female donor with multiple sclerosis, enrolled in a pregnancy study.

The chain combines TRBV18 with TRBJ2-1; D perhaps matches TRBD1 (6 bases). The V and J ends lost 2 bases and 0 bases respectively, with 11 bases between them. The germline CDR1 and CDR2 sequences are KGHSH and LQKENI. The CDR3 has 16 residues. Written as DNA, the CDR3 is TGTGCCAGCTCACCAGGGGGCTCCCGCTCCTACAATGAGCAGTTCTTC. Translated: CASSPGGSRSYNEQFF.

The chain employs TRBV6-4 and TRBJ1-1; D possibly corresponds to TRBD1 (5 bases). The CDR3 sequence is 14 residues long. CDR1 and CDR2 from the germline V gene are MRHNA and SNTAGT. The V end lost 2 bases, the J end lost 5 bases, and 12 bases lay between the germline ends. CDR3 DNA sequence: TGTGCCAGCAGTGACGGTACAGGTGGGACTGAAGCTTTCTTT. Translated: CASSDGTGGTEAFF.

V is TRBV27 and J is TRBJ2-3, with 9 bases matching TRBD1. This CDR3 contains 19 residues. V trimming: 3 bases; J trimming: 5 bases; junction bases outside the gene matches: 18. Germline V gives CDR1 MNHEY, CDR2 SMNVEV (reference sequence). CDR3 DNA sequence: TGTGCCAGCAGTTTGTCAGAAATCCCGGGACAGGGTAGTTTAGATACGCAGTATTTT. This codes for CASSLSEIPGQGSLDTQYF.

The chain recombines TRBV2 with TRBJ2-7, with a tentative D call TRBD1 (5 bases). V was pared by 6 bases and J by 3 bases, with 12 bases between. Germline loops: CDR1 SNHLY, CDR2 FYNNEI. The length of the CDR3 is 13 residues. CDR3 residues: CASRDTENYEQYF. In nucleotides, the CDR3 is TGTGCCAGCAGGGACACAGAGAACTACGAGCAGTACTTC.

This chain uses TRBV7-3 with TRBJ1-1; possible D gene TRBD1, 5 bases. Trimming left V 0 bases short and J 4 bases short, with 9 bases between. The length of the CDR3 is 14 residues. The germline V gene encodes CDR1 SGHTA and CDR2 FQGTGA. CDR3 sequence reads: CASSLTTVPTEAFF. Here the CDR3 DNA reads TGTGCCAGCAGCTTAACGACAGTCCCCACTGAAGCTTTCTTT.

The chain joins TRBV11-2 to TRBJ2-3; D possibly corresponds to TRBD1 (5 bases). V was trimmed by 6 bases and J by 3 bases, leaving 16 bases between them. Germline-derived CDR1 and CDR2 are SGHAT and FQNNGV. The CDR3 sequence is 15 residues long. The chain's CDR3 is CASSHDSGYTDTQYF. In nucleotides, the CDR3 is TGTGCCAGCAGTCATGACAGTGGTTATACAGATACGCAGTATTTT. The full variable domain, with the rest looked up from reference TRBV11-2 and TRBJ2-3, is EAGVAQSPRYKIIEKRQSVAFWCNPISGHATLYWYQQILGQGPKLLIQFQNNGVVDDSQLPKDRFSAERLKGVDSTLKIQPAKLEDSAVYLCASSHDSGYTDTQYFGPGTRLTVL.

The chain recombines TRBV9 with TRBJ2-7; 13 bases match TRBD2. Germline CDR1 and CDR2: SGDLS and YYNGEE. This CDR3 is built from 16 residues. V lost 3 bases to trimming and J lost 5 bases; unmatched junction nucleotides: 8. CDR3 bases: TGTGCCAGCAGCGGAACAGGGACTAGCGGGGTACACGAGCAGTACTTC. It encodes CASSGTGTSGVHEQYF.

The CDR3 loop reads CASSLLDGSNQPQHF. The CDR3 nucleotides are TGTGCCAGCAGCCTCTTAGACGGGAGCAATCAGCCCCAGCATTTT. The chain carries TRBV6-1 and TRBJ1-5, with D unresolved. V was pared by 6 bases and J by 1 base, with 13 bases between. This CDR3 region has 15 residues. CDR1 is MNHNS, CDR2 SASEGT, per germline.

The chain uses TRBV6-5 and TRBJ2-2; a weak D match, TRBD2 (5 bases). Germline lookup yields CDR1 MNHEY and CDR2 SVGAGI. The V end was cut by 2 bases, the J end by 4 bases, with 14 bases between. This CDR3 spans 16 amino acids. The CDR3 sequence is CASSYQRTVGTGELFF. CDR3 nucleotide sequence: TGTGCCAGCAGTTACCAGCGGACGGTAGGCACCGGGGAGCTGTTTTTT.

The CDR3 sequence is CASHEAGQPQHF. CDR3 in DNA: TGCGCCAGCCACGAGGCGGGTCAGCCCCAGCATTTT. V usage is TRBV10-2 and J usage is TRBJ1-5, with D unclear. Looked up from germline, CDR1 is WSHSY and CDR2 is SAAADI. This CDR3 is built from 12 residues. Trimming stripped 8 bases from V and 6 bases from J, with 11 bases between.

The rearrangement joins TRBV2 to TRBJ2-1; 7 positions agree with TRBD2. Germline CDR1 is SNHLY and CDR2 is FYNNEI. CDR3 size: 15 residues. V lost 6 bases to trimming and J lost 2 bases; unmatched junction nucleotides: 7. The CDR3 sequence is CASSAGGGPYNEQFF. CDR3 DNA: TGTGCCAGCAGCGCCGGCGGGGGACCCTACAATGAGCAGTTCTTC.

V usage is TRBV4-1 and J usage is TRBJ2-1; D is perhaps TRBD2 (6 bases). The CDR3 runs to 13 residues. With 0 bases removed from V and 9 bases from J, the gap between germline ends came to 9 bases. The germline CDR1 and CDR2 sequences are MGHRA and YSYEKL. The CDR3 DNA follows: TGCGCCAGCAGCCAAGAGGAGGGCTTTGAGCAGTTCTTC. As protein: CASSQEEGFEQFF.

The table lists this clone with a count of one. The CDR3 nucleotides read TGTGCCAGCAAGGGCCTCGAGGGGGGGGTCACCTACGAGCAGTACTTC. It codes for CASKGLEGGVTYEQYF. The chain employs TRBV28 and TRBJ2-7, with D possibly matching TRBD2 (7 bases). The CDR3 has 16 amino acids. Trimming removed 7 bases at V and 2 bases at J, with 21 bases between. The germline gives CDR1 MDHEN, CDR2 SYDVKM.

This sequence joins TRBV30 and TRBJ1-5; TRBD1 matches at 8 bases. Germline V gene sequence: CDR1 GTSNPN, CDR2 SVGIG (reference sequence). J was trimmed by 4 bases and V by 4 bases; bases with no gene match: 3. The CDR3 is 13 residues long. The CDR3 nucleotides read TGTGCCTGGAACAGGGGGAGGAATCAGCCCCAGCATTTT. Translated: CAWNRGRNQPQHF.

V and J are TRBV27 and TRBJ2-3; the match to TRBD2 covers 8 bases. V was pared by 2 bases and J by 0 bases, with 1 base of the junction left unmatched. Germline V gene data show CDR1 as MNHEY and CDR2 as SMNVEV (reference sequence). The CDR3 totals 15 residues. The CDR3 DNA is TGTGCCAGCAGTTTACAGCGGGGGAGCACAGATACGCAGTATTTT. Residues: CASSLQRGSTDTQYF.

The chain employs TRBV9 and TRBJ1-3; TRBD1 is a possible D gene (5 bases). V lost 5 bases, J lost 0 bases, and 12 bases lay in between. The length of the CDR3 is 15 residues. Germline-derived CDR1 and CDR2 are SGDLS and YYNGEE. This chain's CDR3 is CASRGGHHSGNTIYF. The CDR3 DNA reads TGTGCCAGCAGAGGCGGACACCACTCTGGAAACACCATATATTTT.

The gene calls are TRBV6-5 and TRBJ1-1; a weak D match, TRBD1 (6 bases). This CDR3 is 11 amino acids long. Germline-derived CDR1 and CDR2 are MNHEY and SVGAGI. V lost 6 bases, J lost 10 bases, and 12 bases lay in between. CDR3 DNA: TGTGCCAGCAGAATCACAGGGCGAGCTTTCTTT. This encodes CASRITGRAFF.

There are a few counts of this clone. The chain employs TRBV30 and TRBJ1-1; D is uncertain. The CDR3 totals 12 residues. Trimming removed 4 bases from V and 0 bases from J, with 6 bases in between. Germline values: CDR1 GTSNPN, CDR2 SVGIG (reference sequence). The CDR3 DNA reads as TGTGCCTGGAATTCGGTGAACACTGAAGCTTTCTTT. It is translated as CAWNSVNTEAFF.

This clone appeared once. The chain recombines TRBV7-8 with TRBJ2-7; unclear D gene. This CDR3 spans 14 amino acids. CDR1 and CDR2 (germline): SGHVS, FQNEAQ. Trimming took 10 bases from V and 2 from J, leaving 18 bases between them. The chain's CDR3 is CATTIGVSAYEQYF. In DNA, the CDR3 is TGTGCCACCACTATCGGAGTTTCGGCCTACGAGCAGTACTTC.

This chain connects TRBV9 to TRBJ2-7; D perhaps matches TRBD2 (5 bases). The V end was cut by 0 bases, the J end by 6 bases, with 10 bases between. The CDR3 spans 13 residues. Germline-derived CDR1 and CDR2 are SGDLS and YYNGEE. CDR3 loop: CASSVASGLEQYF. The DNA of the CDR3 is TGTGCCAGCAGCGTAGCCAGCGGTCTCGAGCAGTACTTC. The full variable domain, completed using reference TRBV9 and TRBJ2-7, is DSGVTQTPKHLITATGQRVTLRCSPRSGDLSVYWYQQSLDQGLQFLIQYYNGEERAKGNILERFSAQQFPDLHSELNLSSLELGDSALYFCASSVASGLEQYFGPGTRLTVT.